The clone carrying this T cell receptor beta chain has ten or more counts. As yet, its antigen is unknown. These data come from a study of OX40 agonist ivuxolimab in advanced cancers. As for the study in general: The drug used for patients, ivuxolimab, was an agonistic anti-OX40 (CD134) antibody. One patient with hepatocellular carcinoma and two with cutaneous melanoma, three in all, had partial responses. Findings of the study overall: It was also the case that some nonresponders had low normalized T-cell clonal expansion. By week 6 at 0.1 to 3.0 mg/kg, blood CD4+ and CD8+ T cells had expanded clonally.

Sequencing was performed with immunoSEQ multiplex PCR; in TCRdb, only in-frame clones are kept and a portion is missing. The data contain approximately 84,000 clones, about 85% of them singletons. The source material was CD4+ or CD8+ T cells sorted from blood, sampled in a trial of the OX40 agonist ivuxolimab. The clonotype was recovered from an adult with an advanced solid tumor such as melanoma, head and neck, liver or kidney cancer.

CDR3 in amino acids: CSVEDLGGGISNYGYTF. The CDR3 region has the DNA TGCAGCGTTGAAGATCTGGGGGGAGGTATAAGTAACTATGGCTACACCTTC. The chain carries TRBV29-1 and TRBJ1-2; a weak D match, TRBD1 (5 bases). Deletions cut 0 bases from V and 1 base from J, with 18 bases between. Germline CDR1 and CDR2: SQVTM and ANQGSEA. The CDR3 runs to 17 residues.